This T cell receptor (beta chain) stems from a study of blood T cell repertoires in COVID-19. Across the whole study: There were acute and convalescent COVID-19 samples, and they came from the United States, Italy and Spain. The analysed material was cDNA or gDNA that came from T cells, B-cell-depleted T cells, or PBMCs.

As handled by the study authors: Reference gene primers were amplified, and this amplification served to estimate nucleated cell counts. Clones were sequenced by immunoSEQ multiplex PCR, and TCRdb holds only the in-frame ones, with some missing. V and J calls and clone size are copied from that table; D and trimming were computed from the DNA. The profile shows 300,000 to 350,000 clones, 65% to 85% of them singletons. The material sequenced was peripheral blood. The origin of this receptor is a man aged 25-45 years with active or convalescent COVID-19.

CDR3: CAWGTGGLYTEAFF. CDR3 sequence (DNA): TGTGCCTGGGGGACAGGGGGTCTATACACTGAAGCTTTCTTT. The gene calls are TRBV30 and TRBJ1-1; 11 positions match TRBD1. From germline, CDR1 is GTSNPN and CDR2 SVGIG (reference sequence). The ends lost 5 bases at V and 3 bases at J; junction bases unmatched: 5. There are 14 residues in the CDR3. Full variable domain (rest looked up from reference TRBV30 and TRBJ1-1): SQTIHQWPATLVQPVGSPLSLECTVEGTSNPNLYWYRQAAGRGLQLLFYSVGIGQISSEVPQNLSASRPQDRQFILSSKKLLLSDSGFYLCAWGTGGLYTEAFFGQGTRLTVV.